This T cell receptor (beta chain) was retrieved from a study of cytomegalovirus exposure and HLA in healthy donors (dated by TCRdb to the late 2010s). Study-level background: An earlier analysis of 587 of the donors reported more than 250 Gb of sequence data and 100 million to 140 million unique TCR beta sequences from about 200 million T cells. Along with the approximately 620-subject first cohort, a separate validation cohort of roughly 110 different subjects was used. Donor age, sex, ethnicity and CMV serostatus were collected together with the repertoire data. A later genetic analysis took genome-wide SNP genotypes for 398 of the 666 donors and used that subset as a discovery cohort. On average, roughly 250,000 unique TCR beta nucleotide sequences were sequenced per donor among about 400 genotyped donors of the cohort, with around 19% of those sequences being non-productive. An early release covering about 600 HLA-typed donors comprised around 300 gigabases of sequencing data and around 86 million unique TCR sequences. The later analysis used no new phenotypic data to find candidate immune exposures, relying instead on TCR beta sequences and their occurrence across donors. Because of strong linkage in the cohort, 4 to 6 DR-DQ haplotypes were treated as single units for association and clustering. To predict cytomegalovirus infection status, the study brought together high-throughput TCR immunosequencing, statistical association of individual TCRs with disease status, and machine learning. Typing coverage differed by locus: A, B, C, DRB1 and DQB1 were typed in about 620-630 donors, DQA1 in 500 to 550, DPA1 in over 600, and DPB1 in roughly 450. An earlier analysis of around 540 of the donors applied high-throughput TCR beta sequencing to assess whether each TCR beta V gene segment acted as functional or pseudogenic. The study aimed to test whether signatures of past pathogen exposure could be identified by cataloging public T cell receptors. Every repertoire in the discovery cohort had been generated on one and the same sequencing platform. The study used immunosequencing to profile the T cell repertoires of several hundred subjects and linked those repertoires to cytomegalovirus serostatus. In a later analysis, previously published TCR beta repertoires from 600 to 850 donors were re-analyzed and high-resolution HLA genotyping was added so that TCR occurrence patterns could be studied. Both class I and class II loci were covered by HLA typing, at four-digit resolution. Of the roughly 410 genotyped donors, more than 75% were placed in the genetic ancestry cluster associated with self-reported Caucasian donors.

A word on this clone: What antigen it recognizes has not been identified. Base-call qualities are not available, and no considerably larger clone is one nucleotide away.

Spanning cysteine to phenylalanine, the CDR3 consists of 15 amino acids. The DNA shown is the 45-base CDR3, in frame from base 1. According to the germline V gene, CDR1 reads ENHRY and CDR2 reads SYGVKD. V is clipped by 3 bases and J by 5 bases, and the sequence between their germline boundaries is 14 bases long. The investigation overall reported the following: The authors suggested that the approach could potentially be extended to other disease states and immunological phenotypes. A later genetic analysis reported fewer N-insertions in productive TCRs among donors in an Asian-associated ancestry cluster than the approximately 700-donor mean. A later genetic analysis associated a missense DCLRE1C variant with V-gene and J-gene trimming of TCR beta chains, and an independent cohort replicated the association. Cytomegalovirus status was reported to be diagnosed by the classifier with high specificity and sensitivity in both the original and validation cohorts. A later analysis found that most CMV-associated TCR beta chains appeared HLA-restricted, with HLA associations seemingly driven largely by CMV exposure. An earlier analysis of roughly 570 of the donors showed that most TCR beta V segments appeared in productive rearrangements either about 90% or about 30% of the time, which broadly matched IMGT annotations. A later analysis reported that several top co-occurrence clusters appeared linked to parvovirus B19, influenza, CMV and Epstein-Barr virus. In a later analysis, HLA-associated TCR beta chains showed more clonal expansion and lower generation probabilities than non-associated chains that were equally common. The earlier analysis of approximately 540 of the donors excluded approximately 17 rarely observed V segments, including chromosome 9 orphons, because counts were too low. Because HLA typing was unavailable for some donors at each locus, only the typed subset was used in association tests. In a later analysis, the rate of TCR association differed among HLA loci, with DRB1 alleles having the most associated TCRs and HLA-C alleles having the fewest. A total of about 150 TCR beta chains were listed by the study as associated with cytomegalovirus. Sequencing depth was assumed to be roughly uniform across donors in the presence/absence analyses, though that assumption may not hold. Most TCR sequences were observed very rarely across donors, whereas some public TCRs were present in many individuals. A further reported finding was that TCR beta sequences accurately predicted the HLA-A and HLA-B alleles for most subjects in the first cohort. Strong co-occurrence of HLA alleles, especially DR and DQ, made assigning TCR associations to individual alleles difficult. Only TCR beta chains were sequenced in this cohort, and the absence of alpha or paired-chain data limited detectable features. A cluster of highly shared sequence variants was judged likely to represent a technical artifact of the sequencing pipeline. Specific HLA alleles were associated with about 17,000 TCR beta sequences at a false discovery rate of 0.05 in a later analysis. Three of the identified cytomegalovirus-associated TCR beta chains were confirmed in vitro to be specific for cytomegalovirus antigens. Correlated functional status among segregating V segments might reflect linkage disequilibrium, but an unknown experimental factor could not be ruled out. Because the 87-base-pair reads could not distinguish some IMGT-functional V segments, including TRBV6-2 and TRBV6-3, those segments were excluded. Immune exposure information for the cohort was limited to CMV serostatus.

The cohort consisted of 600 to 750 healthy bone marrow donors. At the time of sampling, all cohort members were nominally healthy, though unrecorded immune exposures were likely present. The donor was CMV seronegative and belonged to the group of around 350 seronegative cohort members. A peripheral blood sample was collected from each donor, and TCR beta sequencing was performed on peripheral blood mononuclear cells. Genomic DNA was extracted from the blood cell samples with the Qiagen DNeasy Blood Extraction Kit. The library relied on the immunoSEQ multiplex PCR assay. For the multiplex PCR, a mixture combining 60 forward primers for TCR Vbeta segments and 13 reverse primers for TCR Jbeta segments was used. The CDR3 region of rearranged TCR beta genes was amplified from genomic DNA with a multiplex PCR assay. The amplified TCR beta libraries were sequenced on the Illumina HiSeq System as 87-base-pair reads. In the source study's methods: Across the 666 repertoires, a later analysis counted roughly 84 million unique TCR beta chains, roughly 11 million of which were shared by at least two donors. A nearest-neighbor algorithm error-corrected the raw reads and collapsed the reads into unique sequences, merging closely related sequences to remove PCR and sequencing errors. V, D and J gene segments were assigned by aligning CDR3 sequences to IMGT reference sequences. For a sequence to be retained, at least a six-nucleotide match to both a V gene segment and a J gene segment was required. Rearrangements were called productive when the CDR3 lacked stop codons and stayed in frame with V and J; all others were non-productive. CDR3 was defined according to IMGT convention as the region running from the second conserved V-encoded cysteine to the conserved J-encoded phenylalanine. Sequences without an unambiguous match to a single V gene segment were excluded from the earlier analysis of 450 to 650 of the donors. An earlier analysis of 587 of the donors called V segments functional above 56.7% productive rearrangements and segregating when the between-donor standard deviation exceeded 5%. A statistical classification framework was built for diagnosing cytomegalovirus status from the catalog of TCR beta chain sequences. In a later analysis, TCR nucleotide sequences were compared against IMGT/GENE-DB human TR gene sequences so that V and J genes could be assigned. In a later analysis, CDR3 sequences and most-parsimonious VDJ recombination scenarios were assigned using the TCRdist pipeline. In a later analysis, each TCR beta chain was defined by its CDR3 amino acid sequence together with its V-gene family, and reads lacking a unique V-gene family were excluded. In a later analysis, fewer than 650 highly shared, low-generation-probability nucleotide sequences were removed to address suspected cross-contamination and a sequencing artifact. A later analysis calculated a clonal expansion index for each public chain from normalized within-repertoire ranks of inferred template counts. In a later analysis, generation probabilities were computed with a VDJ recombination model fitted to out-of-frame rearrangements, and the resulting probabilities were checked against IGoR. A later analysis scored TCR-TCR, TCR-HLA and TCR-CMV co-occurrence with hypergeometric tests, applying a repertoire-size bias correction to TCR pairs. False discovery rates were estimated in a later analysis by permuting HLA or CMV assignments 20 times. In a later analysis, co-occurring TCRs were grouped using DBSCAN, and TCRdist sequence similarity was added for clustering within HLA-allele-positive subsets. Repertoires with fewer than 30,000 or more than 120,000 public chains, plus five repertoires with anomalous nucleotide sharing, were excluded from co-occurrence clustering. The clones in this table, taken by TCRdb from immuneACCESS, are in-frame only. Not every clone is retained; where verified, under half of the shortfall comes from an unresolved V gene, and the cause of the rest is unknown. The D gene and trimming were derived from the DNA, and the V and J assignments and clone size from that table. The sample yields 100,000 to 150,000 clones; 82% were counted once. About 2.5% of the sample is in the top ten clones.

The rearranged chain carries TRBV10-3 and TRBJ1-3; confidence is insufficient to name the D gene. The TCR sequence derives from a boy younger than 10 in good health and CMV-seronegative. Input material: PBMCs. DNA sequence: TGTGCCATCAGTGACGATGGCCTTACCAGAAACACCATATATTTT. This codes for CAISDDGLTRNTIYF.